Following are 32 T cell receptor beta chains from one sample sequenced in a study of T-cell reconstitution after alpha-beta-depleted transplantation in children. Unique molecular identifiers were incorporated into the prepared TCRbeta library. TCRdb processed the PCR reads anew with MiXCR; each CDR3 protein has one entry. The sample contains about 460,000 distinct CDR3 sequences, under 15% of which appear only once. The specimen was PBMCs from the stem cell graft donor, collected from the stem cell graft. These receptors originate from a human donor who donated a stem cell graft to a child with combined immunodeficiency.

V gene TRBV12-3 or TRBV12-4 combines with J gene TRBJ2-5; maybe TRBD2 (7 bases). The V gene lost 1 base and the J gene lost 1 base, with 25 bases spanning the gap. The CDR3 is made up of 20 amino acids. The CDR3 loop reads CASSLGGGGAFTVAQETQYF. The CDR3 nucleotides read TGTGCCAGCAGTTTAGGTGGAGGGGGGGCTTTTACGGTAGCCCAAGAGACCCAGTACTTC.

This clonotype turned up a few times. The rearrangement links TRBV20-1 to TRBJ2-1; 9 bases agree with TRBD1. The ends lost 2 bases at V and 7 bases at J; junction bases unmatched: 18. The CDR3 covers 18 residues. Germline assignment: CDR1 DFQATT and CDR2 SNEGSKA (reference sequence). CDR3: CSARPVDRTGTGRNEQFF. The CDR3 DNA is TGCAGTGCTAGACCGGTTGATAGGACCGGGACAGGGAGAAATGAGCAGTTCTTC.

The CDR3 sequence: CASKRWPKETQETQYF. Here the CDR3 DNA reads TGCGCCAGCAAAAGGTGGCCTAAGGAGACTCAAGAGACCCAGTACTTC. The chain employs TRBV5-1 and TRBJ2-5; unclear D gene. CDR1 SGHRS and CDR2 YFSETQ come from the germline V gene. The CDR3 loop spans 16 amino acids. The V end lost 6 bases, the J end lost 2 bases, and 20 bases lay between the germline ends.

This clonotype was recorded at least ten times. J is TRBJ1-2 and V is TRBV12-3 or TRBV12-4; no firm D call. The CDR3 runs 15 residues. V gave up 2 bases and J gave up 3 bases, with 13 bases separating them. The CDR3, as DNA: TGTGCCAGCAGTTTAAGCTGGGAGGCCCACTATGGCTACACCTTC. Its translation is CASSLSWEAHYGYTF.

The genes are TRBV7-2 and TRBJ2-1; tentative D call: TRBD2 (5 bases). Germline lookup yields CDR1 SGHTA and CDR2 FQGNSA. The V gene lost 5 bases and the J gene lost 6 bases, with 17 bases spanning the gap. CDR3 size: 15 residues. The chain's CDR3 is CASSPRTPPGNEQFF. CDR3 coding DNA: TGTGCCAGCAGCCCACGGACTCCACCGGGCAATGAGCAGTTCTTC.

CDR3 loop: CASSLNGGNTIYF. The CDR3 DNA follows: TGTGCCAGCAGTTTGAACGGGGGAAACACCATATATTTT. The rearrangement links TRBV12-3 or TRBV12-4 to TRBJ1-3; D unresolved. Trimming took 3 bases from V and 4 from J, leaving 7 bases between them. CDR3 length equals 13 residues.

In this sample, this clonotype turned up many times. V and J are TRBV5-1 and TRBJ2-7, with 11 bases fitting TRBD1. The J segment lost 0 bases and the V segment lost 4 bases, leaving 6 bases of the junction unmatched. Germline V gives CDR1 SGHRS, CDR2 YFSETQ. The CDR3 spans 16 residues. The CDR3 sequence: CASSVGGTGGSYEQYF. Written as DNA, the CDR3 is TGCGCCAGCAGCGTTGGTGGGACAGGGGGCTCCTACGAGCAGTACTTC.

This clonotype was counted only a few times. The chain joins TRBV7-9 to TRBJ2-7, with D hard to call. CDR3 size: 14 residues. The germline V and J ends were trimmed by 1 base and 3 bases, with 10 bases remaining between them. Germline V gene data show CDR1 as SEHNR and CDR2 as FQNEAQ (reference sequence). The CDR3 spells CASSLVGQYYEQYF. DNA of the CDR3: TGTGCCAGCAGCTTAGTCGGCCAATACTACGAGCAGTACTTC. The entire variable domain, with the rest obtained from reference TRBV7-9 and TRBJ2-7, is as follows: DTGVSQNPRHKITKRGQNVTFRCDPISEHNRLYWYRQTLGQGPEFLTYFQNEAQLEKSRLLSDRFSAERPKGSFSTLEIQRTEQGDSAMYLCASSLVGQYYEQYFGPGTRLTVT.

Many counts were recorded for this clonotype. V and J are TRBV27 and TRBJ2-5; TRBD1 might be the D (6 bases). Trimming shortened V by 2 bases and J by 5 bases, and 18 bases separated the two germline ends. CDR3 length: 16 residues. Looked up from germline, CDR1 is MNHEY and CDR2 is SMNVEV (reference sequence). CDR3: CASSLASRQGWETQYF. The CDR3 nucleotides read TGTGCCAGCAGTTTAGCGAGTCGTCAGGGGTGGGAGACCCAGTACTTC.

This clonotype occurred a few times. This rearrangement joins TRBV7-9 to TRBJ1-2; the match to TRBD1 covers 11 bases. Germline trimming cut 4 bases from V and 3 bases from J; bases unmatched to any gene: 7. Germline CDR1 SEHNR, CDR2 FQNEAQ (reference sequence). The CDR3 length is 16 residues. The DNA of the CDR3 is TGTGCCAGCAGCTCGTCGGACAGGGGGCGGTACTATGGCTACACCTTC. This translates into CASSSSDRGRYYGYTF.

This rearrangement joins TRBV10-3 to TRBJ2-2; possible D gene TRBD1, 6 bases. The CDR3 is 17 residues long. The V gene lost 2 bases and the J gene lost 1 base, with 14 bases spanning the gap. Germline V gene lookup returns CDR1 ENHRY and CDR2 SYGVKD. In DNA form, the CDR3 reads TGTGCCATCAGTGAGGACCGACAGGAATTGAACACCGGGGAGCTGTTTTTT. Translation gives CAISEDRQELNTGELFF.

The rearrangement links TRBV18 to TRBJ2-1; weak D call: TRBD2 (7 bases). The length of the CDR3 is 16 residues. The germline V gene encodes CDR1 KGHSH and CDR2 LQKENI. The V gene lost 1 base and the J gene lost 7 bases, with 17 bases spanning the gap. The CDR3 DNA follows: TGTGCCAGCTCACCACTTGGGGGGGCATCTGGGAATGAGCAGTTCTTC. Translation gives CASSPLGGASGNEQFF.

This chain connects TRBV25-1 to TRBJ2-2; D is uncertain. Germline loops: CDR1 MGHDK, CDR2 SYGVNS. V lost 3 bases and J lost 7, with 6 bases in between. CDR3 length equals 12 residues. The CDR3 here is CASSEGNGELFF. In DNA form, the CDR3 reads TGTGCCAGCAGTGAGGGAAACGGGGAGCTGTTTTTT.

This clonotype has at least ten counts. The rearrangement uses TRBV7-8 and TRBJ2-4, with 7 bases aligning to TRBD2. The V gene end was trimmed by 1 base and the J gene end by 6 bases; junction bases not matched to a gene: 3. The length of the CDR3 is 14 residues. Germline V lookup: CDR1 SGHVS, CDR2 FQNEAQ. DNA of the CDR3: TGTGCCAGCAGCTTAGGTGGGGGGGGAAACATTCAGTACTTC. It is translated as CASSLGGGGNIQYF.

This clonotype was seen more than once but under ten times. This chain joins TRBV20-1 and TRBJ2-1, with 8 positions matching TRBD2. With 7 bases clipped from V and 2 bases from J, the junction kept 4 bases outside the gene matches. CDR1 is DFQATT and CDR2 is SNEGSKA in the germline V gene (reference sequence). The CDR3 loop spans 13 amino acids. Written as DNA, the CDR3 is TGCAGTGTATCGGGACTAGCCTACAATGAGCAGTTCTTC. Translation gives CSVSGLAYNEQFF.

The chain carries TRBV7-2 and TRBJ2-2; D unclear. Per germline, CDR1 SGHTA and CDR2 FQGNSA. Between the trimmed V and J ends, which lost 1 base and 7 bases, there was a span of 4 bases. The CDR3 extends over 12 amino acids. CDR3 in amino acids: CASSLEHGELFF. The CDR3 DNA is TGTGCCAGCAGCTTAGAGCACGGGGAGCTGTTTTTT.

The chain recombines TRBV19 with TRBJ1-1, with D possibly being TRBD1 (5 bases). The CDR3 is made up of 15 amino acids. V was trimmed by 9 bases and J by 4 bases, leaving 21 bases between them. The germline V gene encodes CDR1 LNHDA and CDR2 SQIVND (reference sequence). Written as DNA, the CDR3 is TGTGCCAGCCCGGACAAGGCCACGCTCTGCACTGAAGCTTTCTTT. Protein: CASPDKATLCTEAFF. Looking up the rest from reference TRBV19 and TRBJ1-1 gives the full variable domain: DGGITQSPKYLFRKEGQNVTLSCEQNLNHDAMYWYRQDPGQGLRLIYYSQIVNDFQKGDIAEGYSVSREKKESFPLTVTSAQKNPTAFYLCASPDKATLCTEAFFGQGTRLTVV.

This clonotype was recorded only once. The rearrangement joins TRBV4-1 to TRBJ1-1; 8 bases fit TRBD1. V was clipped by 4 bases and J by 3 bases; unmatched bases: 7. The CDR3 has 15 amino acids. The germline CDR1 and CDR2 sequences are MGHRA and YSYEKL. CDR3 nucleotide sequence: TGCGCCAGCAGCCGCCAACAGGGGGTCGACACTGAAGCTTTCTTT. Its protein is CASSRQQGVDTEAFF.

The gene calls are TRBV20-1 and TRBJ2-4; D call uncertain. Looked up from germline, CDR1 is DFQATT and CDR2 is SNEGSKA (reference sequence). The length of the CDR3 is 13 residues. The germline V and J ends were trimmed by 0 bases and 5 bases, with 8 bases remaining between them. The CDR3 DNA is TGCAGTGCTAGAGATATTCAACAAAACATTCAGTACTTC. This gives the protein CSARDIQQNIQYF.

This chain joins TRBV12-3 or TRBV12-4 and TRBJ1-5; weak D call: TRBD1 (5 bases). V lost 6 bases, J lost 5 bases, and 32 bases lay in between. The CDR3 totals 20 residues. In nucleotides, the CDR3 is TGTGCCAGCAGATTCCCCCCCTCCAGGGCAGGGATTATGTCGGATCAGCCCCAGCATTTT. Translated, it gives CASRFPPSRAGIMSDQPQHF.

The chain has TRBV24-1 and TRBJ2-2; maybe TRBD1 (5 bases). The CDR3 sequence is 13 residues long. The germline V gene encodes CDR1 KGHDR and CDR2 SFDVKD. Deletions cut 9 bases from V and 6 bases from J, with 13 bases between. CDR3 sequence reads: CATGPQVAGELFF. For the CDR3, the DNA is TGTGCCACCGGCCCACAGGTGGCCGGGGAGCTGTTTTTT.

This clonotype was observed at least ten times. The chain recombines TRBV5-1 with TRBJ2-3; D ambiguous. CDR3 length equals 12 residues. Per germline, CDR1 SGHRS and CDR2 YFSETQ. The V gene lost 9 bases and the J gene lost 2 bases, with 10 bases spanning the gap. CDR3 sequence: CATAYDTDTQYF. The CDR3 DNA reads TGCGCCACAGCATATGACACAGATACGCAGTATTTT.

V is TRBV9 and J is TRBJ1-1, with D maybe TRBD1 (5 bases). Between the trimmed V and J ends, which lost 2 bases and 1 base, there was a span of 12 bases. Germline V lookup: CDR1 SGDLS, CDR2 YYNGEE. This CDR3 comprises 15 residues. The CDR3 nucleotides read TGTGCCAGCAGCGTTACCGGGACGGAGAACACTGAAGCTTTCTTT. Amino acid sequence: CASSVTGTENTEAFF.

This clonotype occurred many times. The rearrangement links TRBV5-1 to TRBJ2-7; D is ambiguous. CDR1 SGHRS and CDR2 YFSETQ come from the germline V gene. The CDR3 runs 13 residues. Trimming removed 4 bases at V and 0 bases at J, with 8 bases between. The CDR3 DNA follows: TGCGCCAGCAGCCTCCTTTACTCCTACGAGCAGTACTTC. As protein: CASSLLYSYEQYF.

V gene TRBV6-2 or TRBV6-3 combines with J gene TRBJ2-7; 9 bases are shared with TRBD2. J gave up 3 bases and V 2 bases, and 8 bases lay outside the gene matches. Germline loops: CDR1 MNHEY, CDR2 SVGEGT. This CDR3 comprises 16 residues. The CDR3 DNA follows: TGTGCCAGCAGTTACCAGAGCGGGGGGACCTTCTACGAGCAGTACTTC. Protein sequence: CASSYQSGGTFYEQYF.

The V gene is TRBV10-3, the J gene TRBJ1-2; no reliable D call. Germline CDR1 is ENHRY and CDR2 is SYGVKD. V lost 4 bases and J 3 bases, leaving 9 bases between the germline ends. The CDR3 extends over 13 amino acids. The CDR3 sequence: CAISVLVDYGYTF. As DNA, the CDR3 is TGTGCCATCAGTGTTTTAGTGGACTATGGCTACACCTTC.

This clonotype was observed many times. This rearrangement joins TRBV27 to TRBJ2-7; 15 positions agree with TRBD2. Germline V gene sequence: CDR1 MNHEY, CDR2 SMNVEV (reference sequence). The CDR3 sequence is 14 residues long. V dropped 6 bases and J dropped 6; count of bases not matched to a gene: 3. The CDR3 loop is CASRPGLAGGEQYF. In nucleotides, the CDR3 is TGTGCCAGCAGGCCGGGACTAGCGGGAGGCGAGCAGTACTTC.

The CDR3 DNA sequence: TGCAGCGTTGGGTCAGAGGCGCCTAACTATGGCTACACCTTC. Translation: CSVGSEAPNYGYTF. The chain uses TRBV29-1 and TRBJ1-2; D remains ambiguous. Trimming stripped 4 bases from V and 0 bases from J, with 12 bases between. CDR3 length: 14 amino acids. The germline gives CDR1 SQVTM, CDR2 ANQGSEA.

This clonotype was observed a handful of times. This chain uses TRBV7-2 with TRBJ1-2; 7 nucleotides align to TRBD1. V shed 5 bases and J 4 bases; nucleotides not matched to a gene: 10. CDR1 SGHTA and CDR2 FQGNSA come from the germline V gene. The CDR3 length is 15 residues. CDR3 region: CASSQHGWDSYGYTF. The CDR3 DNA is TGTGCCAGCAGCCAACACGGCTGGGACAGCTATGGCTACACCTTC. The full variable domain, with the rest looked up from reference TRBV7-2 and TRBJ1-2, is GAGVSQSPSNKVTEKGKDVELRCDPISGHTALYWYRQSLGQGLEFLIYFQGNSAPDKSGLPSDRFSAERTGGSVSTLTIQRTQQEDSAVYLCASSQHGWDSYGYTFGSGTRLTVV.

The chain uses TRBV7-3 and TRBJ2-7; 10 nucleotides align to TRBD1. Losses at the gene ends were 4 bases for V and 5 bases for J; bases not matched to a gene: 11. This CDR3 has 16 amino acids. The germline gives CDR1 SGHTA, CDR2 FQGTGA. The CDR3 DNA reads as TGTGCCAGCAGCTCCGAGATCGGGACAGGGGCGAACGAGCAGTACTTC. Translation: CASSSEIGTGANEQYF.

In its sample, this clonotype was seen a few times. The V gene is TRBV12-3 or TRBV12-4, the J gene TRBJ2-2; 7 nucleotides match TRBD2. V dropped 5 bases and J dropped 7; count of bases not matched to a gene: 13. The CDR3 totals 16 residues. The DNA for the CDR3 is TGTGCCAGCAGTCTCCTAAGTGGGGGGGAAGGCGGGGAGCTGTTTTTT. Translation: CASSLLSGGEGGELFF.

This clonotype showed up many times. This chain joins TRBV4-3 and TRBJ1-5; TRBD1 matches at 8 bases. The V gene end was trimmed by 1 base and the J gene end by 7 bases; junction bases not matched to a gene: 6. CDR1 is LGHNA, CDR2 YSLEER, per germline. The CDR3 is made up of 15 amino acids. CDR3 sequence: CASSQGQGTGQPQHF. The DNA for the CDR3 is TGCGCCAGCAGCCAAGGACAGGGGACCGGGCAGCCCCAGCATTTT.